This entry describes one TCR beta chain. This record belongs to a study of shared clonotypes between healthy human individuals. Assay used: immunoSEQ multiplex PCR; TCRdb lists only in-frame clones, some missing. The table includes millions of clones, 85% to 95% detected once. This CDR3 comprises 16 residues. Trimming at V came to 1 base and at J to 5 bases, leaving 7 bases not matched to a gene. The V gene's germline CDR1 is ENHRY and CDR2 SYGVKD. The J gene is TRBJ2-7, the V gene TRBV10-3; 11 bases line up with TRBD2. The clonotype originates from a man in his late teens or twenties in good health. Sequenced sample: naive CD4+ T cells sorted from blood. As for subset: CD45RA+ positively selected. As DNA, the CDR3 is TGTGCCATCAGTGAGTATCTACTAGCGGGAGAAAACGAGCAGTACTTC. Residues: CAISEYLLAGENEQYF.